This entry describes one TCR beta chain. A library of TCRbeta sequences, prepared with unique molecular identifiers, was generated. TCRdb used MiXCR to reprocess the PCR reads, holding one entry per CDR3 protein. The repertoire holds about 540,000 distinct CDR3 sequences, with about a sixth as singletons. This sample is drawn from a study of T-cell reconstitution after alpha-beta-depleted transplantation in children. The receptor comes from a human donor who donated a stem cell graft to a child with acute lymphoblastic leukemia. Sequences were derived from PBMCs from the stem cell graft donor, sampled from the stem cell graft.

As DNA, the CDR3 is TGCGCCAGCAGCTTGACTAGTCCTGGCACAGATACGCAGTATTTT. As protein: CASSLTSPGTDTQYF. The chain employs TRBV5-1 and TRBJ2-3; maybe TRBD2 (5 bases). There are 15 residues in the CDR3. Germline V gene sequence: CDR1 SGHRS, CDR2 YFSETQ. V dropped 1 base and J dropped 1 base, with 10 bases sitting between them.